The T cell receptor beta chain under discussion was sequenced for a study of shared clonotypes between healthy human individuals. Assay: immunoSEQ multiplex PCR; the TCRdb copy retains only in-frame clones and omits some. The repertoire holds roughly 2.1 million clones, with more than 85% as singletons. In the naive CD8 group, cells lacked CD45RO and were positively selected for CCR7, so terminally differentiated effector memory CD45RA+ cells were left out. Sequenced: naive CD8+ T cells from PBMCs. This sequence was found in a man younger than 35 in good health. Some clones in this sample may be carry-over from other donors' samples.

The CDR3 spells CASGSLEQYF. The CDR3, as DNA: TGTGCCTCCGGCTCCCTGGAGCAGTACTTC. The chain combines TRBV27 with TRBJ2-7; no reliable D call. Germline CDR1 reads MNHEY; CDR2 reads SMNVEV (reference sequence). The CDR3 has 10 amino acids. V was shortened by 11 bases and J by 7 bases, with 12 bases between the two germline ends.